Below, 6 T cell receptor beta chains from the same sample are listed, as sequenced in a study of response to subunit inactivated influenza vaccine. TCRdb itself ran the RT-PCR reads through MiXCR, one entry per CDR3 protein. The sample holds roughly 540,000 distinct CDR3 sequences, roughly 25% seen once. This same sample was also part of a study on T cells expressing NK-cell markers. According to that study: TCR beta cDNA was made by 5'RACE template switching with UMIs.

The sample here was CD4+ T cells sorted from PBMCs, taken about 12 days after vaccination. The receptors here all came from a man in his fifties who received an inactivated influenza vaccine.

This clonotype was picked up a small number of times. The chain links TRBV6-1 to TRBJ1-6, with D possibly TRBD1 on 5 matching bases. The germline CDR1 and CDR2 sequences are MNHNS and SASEGT. Trimming removed 11 bases at V and 11 bases at J, with 22 bases between. The CDR3 sequence is 14 residues long. The CDR3 region has the DNA TGTGCCTCTCGCCTGGGGGGACTCAACGCACCCCTCCACTTT. Protein product: CASRLGGLNAPLHF.

This clonotype was picked up a small number of times. The chain recombines TRBV12-3 or TRBV12-4 with TRBJ1-1; 9 bases agree with TRBD1. V gave up 3 bases and J gave up 13 bases; unmatched junction bases: 9. This CDR3 is 13 amino acids long. The CDR3 reads CASSLGRDREVFF. The DNA for the CDR3 is TGTGCCAGCAGTTTGGGCCGGGACAGGGAGGTTTTCTTT.

The sample holds one count of this clonotype. A much larger clone lies a single base off, so this may be a read error. V is TRBV28 and J is TRBJ2-5, with D maybe TRBD1 (5 bases). This CDR3 has 15 amino acids. The V gene's germline CDR1 is MDHEN and CDR2 SYDVKM. Trimming cost V 1 base and J 7 bases, with 16 bases left between them. CDR3 nucleotide sequence: TGTGCCAGCAGTTTATCTTCTGCAGGGCCAGGGACCCAGTACTTC. It codes for CASSLSSAGPGTQYF.

This clonotype was found a few times. V gene TRBV15 combines with J gene TRBJ2-7; maybe TRBD2 (6 bases). The CDR3 totals 15 residues. The V and J ends lost 0 bases and 1 base respectively, with 10 bases between them. The germline gives CDR1 LNHNV, CDR2 YYDKDF (reference sequence). CDR3 sequence (DNA): TGTGCCACCAGCAGAGATTTCGGGGGTTCCTACGAGCAGTACTTC. Its translation is CATSRDFGGSYEQYF.

Only a few counts were recorded for this clonotype. The V call is TRBV6-1, the J call TRBJ1-5, with TRBD1 as a possible D gene (6 bases). Trimming removed 2 bases from V and 7 bases from J, with 9 bases in between. From germline, CDR1 is MNHNS and CDR2 SASEGT. The CDR3 spans 13 residues. CDR3 sequence reads: CASSESQGQPQHF. The CDR3 DNA follows: TGTGCCAGCAGTGAATCGCAGGGGCAGCCCCAGCATTTT.

The chain is built from TRBV2 and TRBJ1-6; D possibly corresponds to TRBD1 (5 bases). Trimming took 3 bases from V and 9 from J, leaving 12 bases between them. The CDR3 has 14 residues. CDR1 SNHLY and CDR2 FYNNEI come from the germline V gene. The CDR3 DNA follows: TGTGCCAGCAGTGAGTTCCAGGGCGGTTCACCCCTCCACTTT. Protein product: CASSEFQGGSPLHF.